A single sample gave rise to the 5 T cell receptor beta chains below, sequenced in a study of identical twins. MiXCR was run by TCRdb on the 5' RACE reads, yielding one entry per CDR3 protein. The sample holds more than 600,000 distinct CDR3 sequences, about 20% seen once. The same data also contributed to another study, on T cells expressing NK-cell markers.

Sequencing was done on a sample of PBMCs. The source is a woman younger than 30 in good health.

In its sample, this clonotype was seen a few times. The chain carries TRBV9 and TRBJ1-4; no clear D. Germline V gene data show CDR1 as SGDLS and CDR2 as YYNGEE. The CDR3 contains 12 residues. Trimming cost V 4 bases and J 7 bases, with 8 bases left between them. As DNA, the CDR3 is TGTGCCAGCAGCCATTCTTCTGAAAAACTGTTTTTT. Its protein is CASSHSSEKLFF.

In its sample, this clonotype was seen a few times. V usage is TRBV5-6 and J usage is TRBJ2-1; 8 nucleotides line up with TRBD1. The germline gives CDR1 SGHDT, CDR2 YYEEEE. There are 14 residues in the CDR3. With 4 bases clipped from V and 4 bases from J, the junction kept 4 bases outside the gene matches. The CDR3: CASSKGQAYNEQFF. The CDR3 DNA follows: TGTGCCAGCAGCAAGGGACAGGCTTACAATGAGCAGTTCTTC.

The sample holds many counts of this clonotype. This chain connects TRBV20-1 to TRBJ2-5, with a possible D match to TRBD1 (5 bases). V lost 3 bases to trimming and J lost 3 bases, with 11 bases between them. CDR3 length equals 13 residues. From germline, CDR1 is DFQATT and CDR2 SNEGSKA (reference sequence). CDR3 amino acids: CSARGLEKETQYF. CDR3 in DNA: TGCAGTGCTAGGGGGCTAGAGAAAGAGACCCAGTACTTC.

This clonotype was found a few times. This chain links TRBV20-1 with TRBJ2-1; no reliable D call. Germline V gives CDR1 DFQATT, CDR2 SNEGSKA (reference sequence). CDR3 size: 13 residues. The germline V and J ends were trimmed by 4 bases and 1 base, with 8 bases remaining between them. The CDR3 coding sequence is TGCAGTGCTAATGGCGGATCCTACAATGAGCAGTTCTTC. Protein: CSANGGSYNEQFF.

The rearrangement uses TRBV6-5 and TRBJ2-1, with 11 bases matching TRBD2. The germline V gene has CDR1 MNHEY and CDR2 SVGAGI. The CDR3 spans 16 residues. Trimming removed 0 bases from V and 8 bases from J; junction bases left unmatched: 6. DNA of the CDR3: TGTGCCAGCAGTTACTCACTTAGCGGGGGGGGGTATGAGCAGTTCTTC. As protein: CASSYSLSGGGYEQFF.